This entry lists 6 T cell receptor beta chains sequenced from one sample in a study of blood T cell repertoires in COVID-19. The table came from immunoSEQ multiplex PCR; TCRdb's copy has only in-frame clones and leaves some out. This repertoire shows roughly 48,000 clones, about nine tenths found once; its top ten account for less than 30%. Sequenced material: peripheral blood. The receptor source for this set is a woman over 75 with acute or convalescent COVID-19.

The chain joins TRBV18 to TRBJ2-7, with a weak D call TRBD1 (6 bases). This CDR3 region has 14 residues. V was clipped by 2 bases and J by 0 bases, with 8 bases between them. Germline CDR1 and CDR2: KGHSH and LQKENI. The DNA of the CDR3 is TGTGCCAGCTCACCAAAGGACAGCTCCTACGAGCAGTACTTC. Translated, it gives CASSPKDSSYEQYF.

The V call is TRBV7-2, the J call TRBJ2-5; unclear D gene. The length of the CDR3 is 12 residues. Per germline, CDR1 SGHTA and CDR2 FQGNSA. Trimming left V 5 bases short and J 3 bases short, with 7 bases between. The CDR3 nucleotides read TGTGCCAGCAGCCCCAGTAAAGAGACCCAGTACTTC. Its translation: CASSPSKETQYF.

The CDR3 protein is CASSLVGRGTEAFF. The CDR3 nucleotides are TGTGCCAGCAGCTTGGTGGGCAGGGGTACTGAAGCTTTCTTT. The chain joins TRBV5-4 to TRBJ1-1; possibly TRBD1 for D (6 bases). V gave up 0 bases and J gave up 5 bases, with 11 bases separating them. The CDR3 contains 14 residues. The germline V gene encodes CDR1 SGHNT and CDR2 YYREEE (reference sequence). The complete variable domain, with remaining parts taken from reference TRBV5-4 and TRBJ1-1, reads ETGVTQSPTHLIKTRGQQVTLRCSSQSGHNTVSWYQQALGQGPQFIFQYYREEENGRGNFPPRFSGLQFPNYSSELNVNALELDDSALYLCASSLVGRGTEAFFGQGTRLTVV.

V gene TRBV5-1 combines with J gene TRBJ2-7, with unresolved D. V dropped 2 bases and J dropped 7 bases, with 10 bases sitting between them. Germline loops: CDR1 SGHRS, CDR2 YFSETQ. The CDR3 extends over 12 amino acids. CDR3 in amino acids: CASSLTGPEQYF. CDR3 nucleotide sequence: TGCGCCAGCAGCTTAACTGGTCCAGAGCAGTACTTC.

The rearrangement uses TRBV7-2 and TRBJ2-3, with a possible D match to TRBD2 (5 bases). The V end lost 5 bases, the J end lost 0 bases, and 12 bases lay between the germline ends. Germline CDR1 and CDR2: SGHTA and FQGNSA. The CDR3 has 15 amino acids. The chain's CDR3 is CASSQRRTSTDTQYF. The CDR3 DNA reads as TGTGCCAGCAGCCAAAGAAGGACTAGCACAGATACGCAGTATTTT.

V usage is TRBV4-2 and J usage is TRBJ1-4, with 7 nucleotides matching TRBD1. The V segment lost 0 bases and the J segment 6 bases; nucleotides outside the gene matches: 7. The CDR3 spans 16 residues. Germline CDR1 is LGHNA and CDR2 is YNFKEQ. The CDR3 DNA sequence: TGTGCCAGCAGCCAAGATGGGGGCGGGACAGATGAAAAACTGTTTTTT. This translates into CASSQDGGGTDEKLFF.